This note documents a single TCR beta chain sequence. These data originate in a study of OX40 agonist ivuxolimab in advanced cancers. The CDR3 consists of 17 residues. The germline V gene encodes CDR1 ENHRY and CDR2 SYGVKD. The V end lost 10 bases, the J end lost 0 bases, and 24 bases lay between the germline ends. Clones were sequenced by immunoSEQ multiplex PCR, and TCRdb holds only the in-frame ones, with some missing. Of some 40,000 clones listed, more than 75% were seen once; the top ten hold less than 20%. The sequence derives from an adult with an advanced solid tumor such as melanoma, head and neck, liver or kidney cancer. The sample here was CD4+ or CD8+ T cells sorted from blood, taken in a trial of the OX40 agonist ivuxolimab. The rearrangement joins TRBV10-3 to TRBJ2-5; D possibly uses TRBD1 or TRBD2 (6 bases each). The DNA of the CDR3 is TGTGCCACCAAGGTTAGGGGGGTCTACCCGTACCAAGAGACCCAGTACTTC. Translating gives CATKVRGVYPYQETQYF.